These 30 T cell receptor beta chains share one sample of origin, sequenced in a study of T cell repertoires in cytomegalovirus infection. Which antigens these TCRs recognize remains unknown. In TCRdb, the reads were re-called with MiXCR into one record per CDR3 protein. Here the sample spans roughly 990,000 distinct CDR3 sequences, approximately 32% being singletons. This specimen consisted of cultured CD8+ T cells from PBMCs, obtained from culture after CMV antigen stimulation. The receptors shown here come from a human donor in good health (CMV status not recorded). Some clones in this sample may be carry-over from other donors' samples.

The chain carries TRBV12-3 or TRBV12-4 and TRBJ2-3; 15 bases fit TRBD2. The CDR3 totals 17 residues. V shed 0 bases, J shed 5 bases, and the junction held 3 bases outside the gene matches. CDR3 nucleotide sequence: TGTGCCAGCAGTTTAGCCGGACTAGCGGGGGGGCAAGATACGCAGTATTTT. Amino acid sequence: CASSLAGLAGGQDTQYF.

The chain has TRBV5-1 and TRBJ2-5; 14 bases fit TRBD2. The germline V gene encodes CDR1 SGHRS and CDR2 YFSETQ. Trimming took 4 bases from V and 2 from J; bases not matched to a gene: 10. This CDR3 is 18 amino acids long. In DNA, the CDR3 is TGCGCCAGCAGCGGGTGGACTAGCGGGGGGCCGAATCAAGAGACCCAGTACTTC. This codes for CASSGWTSGGPNQETQYF.

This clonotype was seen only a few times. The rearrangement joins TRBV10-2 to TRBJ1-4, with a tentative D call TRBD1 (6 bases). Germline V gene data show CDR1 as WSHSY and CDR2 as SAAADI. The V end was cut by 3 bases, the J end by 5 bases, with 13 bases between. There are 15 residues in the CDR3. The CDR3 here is CASSDGFGQNEKLFF. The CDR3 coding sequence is TGCGCCAGCAGTGATGGCTTCGGACAGAATGAAAAACTGTTTTTT.

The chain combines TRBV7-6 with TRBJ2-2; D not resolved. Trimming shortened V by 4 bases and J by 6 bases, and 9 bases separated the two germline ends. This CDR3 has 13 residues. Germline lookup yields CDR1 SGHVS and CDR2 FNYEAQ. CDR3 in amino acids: CASSSPGSGELFF. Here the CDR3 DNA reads TGTGCCAGCAGCTCGCCAGGATCCGGGGAGCTGTTTTTT. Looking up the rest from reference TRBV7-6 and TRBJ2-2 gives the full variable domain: GAGVSQSPRYKVTKRGQDVALRCDPISGHVSLYWYRQALGQGPEFLTYFNYEAQQDKSGLPNDRFSAERPEGSISTLTIQRTEQRDSAMYRCASSSPGSGELFFGEGSRLTVL.

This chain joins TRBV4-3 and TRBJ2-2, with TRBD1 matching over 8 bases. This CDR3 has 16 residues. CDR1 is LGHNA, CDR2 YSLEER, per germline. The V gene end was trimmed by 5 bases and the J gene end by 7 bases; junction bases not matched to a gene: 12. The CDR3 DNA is TGCGCCAGCAGCTTCAGGGGGCCCAGAACAGACGGGGAGCTGTTTTTT. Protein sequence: CASSFRGPRTDGELFF.

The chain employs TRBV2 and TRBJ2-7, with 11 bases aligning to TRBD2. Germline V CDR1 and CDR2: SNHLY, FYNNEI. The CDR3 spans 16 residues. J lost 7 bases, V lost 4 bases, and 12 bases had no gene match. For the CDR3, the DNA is TGTGCCAGCAGTGTGAGGGGACTAGCGGTCTTGGGGGAGCAGTACGTC. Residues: CASSVRGLAVLGEQYV.

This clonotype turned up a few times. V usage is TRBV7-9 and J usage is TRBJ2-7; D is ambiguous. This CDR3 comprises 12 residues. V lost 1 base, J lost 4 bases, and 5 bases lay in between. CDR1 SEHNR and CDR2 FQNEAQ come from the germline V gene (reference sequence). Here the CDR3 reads CASSLEIYEQYF. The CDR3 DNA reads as TGTGCCAGCAGCTTAGAAATTTACGAGCAGTACTTC.

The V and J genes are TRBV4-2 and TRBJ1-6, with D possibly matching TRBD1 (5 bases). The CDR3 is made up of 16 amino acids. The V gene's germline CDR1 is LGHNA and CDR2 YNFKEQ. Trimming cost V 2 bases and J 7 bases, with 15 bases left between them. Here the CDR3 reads CASSQPPAGQNSPLHF. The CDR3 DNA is TGTGCCAGCAGCCAACCCCCGGCAGGGCAAAATTCACCCCTCCACTTT.

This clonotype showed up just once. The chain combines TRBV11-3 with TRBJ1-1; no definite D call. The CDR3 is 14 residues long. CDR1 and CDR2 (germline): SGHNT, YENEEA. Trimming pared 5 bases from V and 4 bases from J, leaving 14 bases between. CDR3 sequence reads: CASSQAFESTEAFF. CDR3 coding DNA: TGTGCCAGCAGCCAAGCTTTCGAGAGCACTGAAGCTTTCTTT.

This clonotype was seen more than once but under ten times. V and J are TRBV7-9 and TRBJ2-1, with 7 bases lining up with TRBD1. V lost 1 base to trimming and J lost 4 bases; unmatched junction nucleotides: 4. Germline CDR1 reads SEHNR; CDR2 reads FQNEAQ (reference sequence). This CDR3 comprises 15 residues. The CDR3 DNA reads TGTGCCAGCAGCTTAGTAGGGACAGAATACAATGAGCAGTTCTTC. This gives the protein CASSLVGTEYNEQFF.

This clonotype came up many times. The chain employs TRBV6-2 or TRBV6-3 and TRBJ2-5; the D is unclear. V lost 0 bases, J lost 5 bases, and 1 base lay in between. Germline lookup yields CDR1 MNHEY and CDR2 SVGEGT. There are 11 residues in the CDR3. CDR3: CASSYSETQYF. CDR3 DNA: TGTGCCAGCAGTTACTCGGAGACCCAGTACTTC.

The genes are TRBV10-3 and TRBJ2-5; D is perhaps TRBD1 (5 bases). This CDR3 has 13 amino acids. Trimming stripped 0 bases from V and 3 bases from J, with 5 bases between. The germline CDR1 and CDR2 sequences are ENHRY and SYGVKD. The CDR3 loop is CAISESTEETQYF. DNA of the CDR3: TGTGCCATCAGTGAGTCGACAGAAGAGACCCAGTACTTC.

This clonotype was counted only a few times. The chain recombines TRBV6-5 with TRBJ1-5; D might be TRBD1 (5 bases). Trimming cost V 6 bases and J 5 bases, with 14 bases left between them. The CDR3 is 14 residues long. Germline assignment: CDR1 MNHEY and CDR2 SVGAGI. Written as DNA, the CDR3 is TGTGCCAGCAGCCCAGTGGGGACCGATCAGCCCCAGCATTTT. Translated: CASSPVGTDQPQHF.

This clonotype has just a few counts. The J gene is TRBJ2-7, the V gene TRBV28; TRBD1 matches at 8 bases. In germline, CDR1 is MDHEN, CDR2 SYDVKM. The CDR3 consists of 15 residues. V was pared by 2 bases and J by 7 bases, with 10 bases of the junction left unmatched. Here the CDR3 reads CASSLPRGHGGEQYV. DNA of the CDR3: TGTGCCAGCAGTTTACCCAGGGGGCATGGAGGTGAGCAGTACGTC.

The CDR3 region is CASSAFTVKRTQHF. DNA for the CDR3: TGTGCCAGTAGCGCTTTTACCGTCAAGCGAACCCAGCATTTT. The chain joins TRBV19 to TRBJ1-5, with unresolved D. The length of the CDR3 is 14 residues. Germline V gene sequence: CDR1 LNHDA, CDR2 SQIVND (reference sequence). V shed 6 bases and J shed 11 bases, with 20 bases lying between them.

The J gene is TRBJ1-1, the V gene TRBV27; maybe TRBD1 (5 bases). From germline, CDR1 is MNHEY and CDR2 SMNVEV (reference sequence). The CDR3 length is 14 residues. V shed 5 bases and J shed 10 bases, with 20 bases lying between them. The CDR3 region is CASSPPRSNGGAFF. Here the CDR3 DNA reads TGTGCCAGCAGTCCCCCCCGGTCAAATGGGGGAGCTTTCTTT.

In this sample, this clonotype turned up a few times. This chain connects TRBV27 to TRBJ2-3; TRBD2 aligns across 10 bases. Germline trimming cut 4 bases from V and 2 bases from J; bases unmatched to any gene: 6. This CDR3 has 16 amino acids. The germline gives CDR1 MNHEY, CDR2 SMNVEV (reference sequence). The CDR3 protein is CASSSISGGPTDTQYF. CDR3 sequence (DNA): TGTGCCAGCAGTTCGATTAGCGGGGGGCCCACAGATACGCAGTATTTT.

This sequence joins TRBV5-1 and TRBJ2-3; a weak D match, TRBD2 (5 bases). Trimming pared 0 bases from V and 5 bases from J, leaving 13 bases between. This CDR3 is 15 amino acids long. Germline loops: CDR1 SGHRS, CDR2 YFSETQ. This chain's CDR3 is CASSLEVPGGDTQYF. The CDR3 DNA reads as TGCGCCAGCAGCTTGGAAGTCCCCGGAGGAGATACGCAGTATTTT.

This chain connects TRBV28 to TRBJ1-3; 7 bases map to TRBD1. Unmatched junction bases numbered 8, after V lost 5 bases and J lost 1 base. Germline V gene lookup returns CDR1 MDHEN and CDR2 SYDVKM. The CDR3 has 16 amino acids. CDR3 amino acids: CASSLTGIGSGNTIYF. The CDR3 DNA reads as TGTGCCAGCAGTCTGACAGGGATCGGGTCTGGAAACACCATATATTTT.

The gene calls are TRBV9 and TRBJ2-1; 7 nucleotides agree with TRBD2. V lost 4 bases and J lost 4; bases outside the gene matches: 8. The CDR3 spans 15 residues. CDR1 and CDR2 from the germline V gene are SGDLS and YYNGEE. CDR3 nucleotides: TGTGCCAGCAGCCCCTCGGCGGGGGTTTACAATGAGCAGTTCTTC. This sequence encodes CASSPSAGVYNEQFF.

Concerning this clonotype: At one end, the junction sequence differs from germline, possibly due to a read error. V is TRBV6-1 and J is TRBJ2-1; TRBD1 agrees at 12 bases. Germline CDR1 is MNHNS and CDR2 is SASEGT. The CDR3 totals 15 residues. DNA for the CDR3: TGTGCCAACAGTTCCCCGGGACAGGGGGCGGTTGAGCAGTTCTTC. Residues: CANSSPGQGAVEQFF.

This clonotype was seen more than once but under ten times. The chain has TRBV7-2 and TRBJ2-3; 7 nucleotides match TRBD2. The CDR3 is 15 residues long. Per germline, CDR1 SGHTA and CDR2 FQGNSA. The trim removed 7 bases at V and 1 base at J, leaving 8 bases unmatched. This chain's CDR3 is CASTTFGGGTDTQYF. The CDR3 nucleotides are TGTGCCAGCACCACCTTTGGGGGGGGCACAGATACGCAGTATTTT.

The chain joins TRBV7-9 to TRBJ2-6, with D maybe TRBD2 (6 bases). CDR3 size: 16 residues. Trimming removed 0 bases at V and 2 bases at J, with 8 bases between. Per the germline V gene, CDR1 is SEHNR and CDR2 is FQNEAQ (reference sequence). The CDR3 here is CASSLAAGPGANVLTF. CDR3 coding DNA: TGTGCCAGCAGCTTAGCTGCGGGGCCTGGGGCCAACGTCCTGACTTTC.

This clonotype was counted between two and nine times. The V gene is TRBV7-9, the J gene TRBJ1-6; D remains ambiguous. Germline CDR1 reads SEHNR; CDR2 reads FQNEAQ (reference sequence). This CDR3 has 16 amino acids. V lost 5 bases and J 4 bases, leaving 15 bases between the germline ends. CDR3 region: CASSQTEGAYNSPLHF. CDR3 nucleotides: TGTGCCAGCAGCCAGACGGAGGGTGCTTATAATTCACCCCTCCACTTT.

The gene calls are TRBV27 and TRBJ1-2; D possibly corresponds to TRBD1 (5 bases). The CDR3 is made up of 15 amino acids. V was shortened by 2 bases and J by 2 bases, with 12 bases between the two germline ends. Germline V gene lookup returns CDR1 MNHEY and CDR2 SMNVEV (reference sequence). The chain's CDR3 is CASSLNAGSNYGYTF. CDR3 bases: TGTGCCAGCAGTTTAAATGCAGGGTCCAACTATGGCTACACCTTC.

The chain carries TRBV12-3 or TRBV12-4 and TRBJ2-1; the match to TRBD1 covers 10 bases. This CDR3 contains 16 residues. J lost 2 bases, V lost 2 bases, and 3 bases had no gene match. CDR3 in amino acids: CASSLWGQGPYNEQFF. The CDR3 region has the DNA TGTGCCAGCAGTTTATGGGGACAGGGGCCCTACAATGAGCAGTTCTTC.

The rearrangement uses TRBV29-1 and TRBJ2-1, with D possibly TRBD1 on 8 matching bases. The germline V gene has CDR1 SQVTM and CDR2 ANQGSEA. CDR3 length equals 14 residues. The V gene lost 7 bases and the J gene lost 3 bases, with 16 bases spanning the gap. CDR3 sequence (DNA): TGCAGCGCATTACACAGGGGGGGCTACAATGAGCAGTTCTTC. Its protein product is CSALHRGGYNEQFF.

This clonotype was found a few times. The CDR3, as DNA: TGTGCCAGCAGCTGGGCAGGACAAGAGACCCAGTACTTC. Translating it yields CASSWAGQETQYF. This chain joins TRBV7-8 and TRBJ2-5; D gene uncertain. V lost 4 bases and J lost 2, with 8 bases in between. This CDR3 region has 13 residues. CDR1 is SGHVS and CDR2 is FQNEAQ in the germline V gene.

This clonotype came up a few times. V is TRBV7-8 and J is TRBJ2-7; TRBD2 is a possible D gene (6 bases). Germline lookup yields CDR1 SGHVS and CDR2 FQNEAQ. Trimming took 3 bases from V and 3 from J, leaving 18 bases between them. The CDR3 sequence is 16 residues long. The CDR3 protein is CASSFIPRRGRYEQYF. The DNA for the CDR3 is TGTGCCAGCAGCTTTATTCCAAGGCGGGGTCGCTACGAGCAGTACTTC.

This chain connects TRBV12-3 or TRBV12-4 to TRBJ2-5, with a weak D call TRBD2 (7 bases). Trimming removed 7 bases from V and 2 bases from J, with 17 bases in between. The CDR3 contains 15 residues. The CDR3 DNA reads TGTGCCAGCAATTACTACGGGGGGCCGCAAGAGACCCAGTACTTC. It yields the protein CASNYYGGPQETQYF.